The 15 T cell receptor beta chains listed next were all sequenced from one sample in a study of T cells after yellow fever vaccination. Each CDR3 protein is one row after TCRdb ran MiXCR on the 5' RACE reads. The sample lists about 210,000 distinct CDR3 sequences; less than 3.5% were seen once. The sequencing used CD4+ T cells sorted from PBMCs, collected 10 days after the yellow fever booster vaccination. These receptors came from a young man who received the YFV17D yellow fever vaccine.

The J gene is TRBJ2-3, the V gene TRBV20-1, with D possibly being TRBD2 (7 bases). The CDR3 covers 14 residues. Germline CDR1 DFQATT, CDR2 SNEGSKA (reference sequence). Trimming removed 3 bases from V and 1 base from J, with 11 bases in between. DNA of the CDR3: TGCAGTGCTAGTCGGGGGGCGGGCACAGATACGCAGTATTTT. This sequence encodes CSASRGAGTDTQYF.

The rearrangement uses TRBV27 and TRBJ1-5; D possibly corresponds to TRBD1 (5 bases). Deletions cut 4 bases from V and 11 bases from J, with 21 bases between. From germline, CDR1 is MNHEY and CDR2 SMNVEV (reference sequence). The CDR3 is made up of 15 amino acids. The DNA for the CDR3 is TGTGCCAGCAGTTCGGGAGGGGTGGGGACTGAGACCCAGCATTTT. This sequence encodes CASSSGGVGTETQHF.

This clonotype has a count of ten or more. This chain links TRBV7-2 with TRBJ2-5, with D perhaps TRBD1 or TRBD2 (6 bases each). V was trimmed by 1 base and J by 3 bases, leaving 9 bases between them. The germline V gene encodes CDR1 SGHTA and CDR2 FQGNSA. There are 14 residues in the CDR3. CDR3: CASSLGGGKETQYF. Here the CDR3 DNA reads TGTGCCAGCAGCTTAGGAGGGGGGAAAGAGACCCAGTACTTC.

This clonotype was found many times. This sequence joins TRBV28 and TRBJ2-5, with D perhaps TRBD1 (5 bases). Trimming took off 8 bases at V and 0 bases at J, with 13 bases between the two ends. Germline CDR1 is MDHEN and CDR2 is SYDVKM. The CDR3 has 14 amino acids. CDR3 coding DNA: TGTGCCAGCGGTATCCGGACATACCAAGAGACCCAGTACTTC. Translation gives CASGIRTYQETQYF.

The chain recombines TRBV20-1 with TRBJ2-7, with TRBD1 as a possible D gene (5 bases). CDR1 DFQATT and CDR2 SNEGSKA come from the germline V gene (reference sequence). Trimming cost V 0 bases and J 7 bases, with 16 bases left between them. This CDR3 is built from 14 residues. For the CDR3, the DNA is TGCAGTGCTAGAGACGCCCTTGGACCAGGGGAGCAGTACTTC. Its translation is CSARDALGPGEQYF.

This clonotype was detected ten times or more. The DNA of the CDR3 is TGTGCCAGCAGCCGATTGGGGGGACAGGGGATCGCAGAGACCCAGTACTTC. This encodes CASSRLGGQGIAETQYF. The chain couples TRBV7-8 to TRBJ2-5, with 10 bases aligning to TRBD1. Germline V gives CDR1 SGHVS, CDR2 FQNEAQ. This CDR3 has 17 amino acids. After removal of 5 bases from V and 4 bases from J, the junction contained 13 bases not matched to a gene.

This clonotype was picked up many times. The chain uses TRBV6-2 or TRBV6-3 and TRBJ2-1; 9 nucleotides line up with TRBD2. J gave up 7 bases and V 2 bases, and 6 bases lay outside the gene matches. Germline V CDR1 and CDR2: MNHEY, SVGEGT. The CDR3 totals 15 residues. CDR3 coding DNA: TGTGCCAGCAGTTACACGCGGGGGGGGTGGAATGAGCAGTTCTTC. Translation: CASSYTRGGWNEQFF.

This clonotype occurred many times. This chain links TRBV7-2 with TRBJ2-3; either TRBD1 or TRBD2 may fit D (5 bases each). V gave up 1 base and J gave up 2 bases, with 10 bases separating them. In germline, CDR1 is SGHTA, CDR2 FQGNSA. The CDR3 covers 15 residues. CDR3 residues: CASSLVGTLTDTQYF. The CDR3 coding sequence is TGTGCCAGCAGCTTAGTAGGGACCCTCACAGATACGCAGTATTTT.

This sequence joins TRBV18 and TRBJ2-3; unclear D gene. Germline V gives CDR1 KGHSH, CDR2 LQKENI. The CDR3 covers 14 residues. The V gene lost 6 bases and the J gene lost 0 bases, with 10 bases spanning the gap. CDR3 residues: CASSLLPSTDTQYF. The CDR3 DNA follows: TGTGCCAGCTCTTTACTACCCAGCACAGATACGCAGTATTTT.

This clonotype was seen a few times. This chain joins TRBV10-3 and TRBJ2-2; the D gene is possibly TRBD2 (5 bases). CDR3 length equals 15 residues. Germline-derived CDR1 and CDR2 are ENHRY and SYGVKD. The V end was cut by 8 bases, the J end by 0 bases, with 13 bases between. CDR3 DNA: TGTGCCATCCGGGGAAACCAAGCGAACACCGGGGAGCTGTTTTTT. Its protein is CAIRGNQANTGELFF.

In this sample, this clonotype turned up many times. The chain recombines TRBV7-9 with TRBJ2-3; TRBD2 matches at 11 bases. Germline V gene sequence: CDR1 SEHNR, CDR2 FQNEAQ (reference sequence). Trimming at V came to 6 bases and at J to 6 bases, leaving 8 bases not matched to a gene. The CDR3 extends over 15 amino acids. CDR3 sequence (DNA): TGTGCCAGCAGTCTTACTAGCGGGGGAGTTGATACGCAGTATTTT. Amino acid sequence: CASSLTSGGVDTQYF.

The rearrangement uses TRBV20-1 and TRBJ1-1; D is ambiguous. This CDR3 contains 14 residues. V lost 0 bases to trimming and J lost 3 bases, with 11 bases between them. Germline assignment: CDR1 DFQATT and CDR2 SNEGSKA (reference sequence). The CDR3 here is CSARDNTRDTEAFF. The DNA of the CDR3 is TGCAGTGCTAGAGATAATACGAGGGACACTGAAGCTTTCTTT.

This clonotype was picked up many times. This sequence joins TRBV12-3 or TRBV12-4 and TRBJ1-5, with unresolved D. This CDR3 contains 17 residues. The germline V and J ends were trimmed by 4 bases and 3 bases, with 19 bases remaining between them. DNA for the CDR3: TGTGCCAGCAGTTCCGATTTGGAGTCCCGATACAATCAGCCCCAGCATTTT. Amino acid sequence: CASSSDLESRYNQPQHF.

The chain uses TRBV2 and TRBJ2-2; D ambiguous. Looked up from germline, CDR1 is SNHLY and CDR2 is FYNNEI. The V gene lost 6 bases and the J gene lost 6 bases, with 8 bases spanning the gap. This CDR3 is built from 12 residues. The CDR3 is CASSRGSGELFF. The CDR3 bases are TGTGCCAGCAGCAGAGGTTCCGGGGAGCTGTTTTTT.

At least ten counts were recorded for this clonotype. The chain carries TRBV7-2 and TRBJ2-5; 10 bases map to TRBD1. Germline trimming cut 2 bases from V and 5 bases from J; bases unmatched to any gene: 5. This CDR3 spans 15 amino acids. CDR1 is SGHTA and CDR2 is FQGNSA in the germline V gene. CDR3 sequence: CASSLMTGGQETQYF. The CDR3, as DNA: TGTGCCAGCAGCTTAATGACAGGGGGCCAGGAGACCCAGTACTTC.